This TCR beta chain was observed in a study of blood T cell repertoires in COVID-19. Germline CDR1 and CDR2: LNHDA and SQIVND (reference sequence). The CDR3 consists of 14 residues. Trimming left V 4 bases short and J 10 bases short, with 19 bases between. Profiling relied on immunoSEQ multiplex PCR, and the TCRdb table lists in-frame clones only, not all of them. This table holds approximately 270,000 clones, roughly 88% found once. The receptor was derived from a woman aged 30 to 39 with COVID-19, enrolled during active disease. Sequencing used peripheral blood. The V and J genes are TRBV19 and TRBJ1-1; a possible D gene is TRBD1 (6 bases). CDR3 region: CASSTRGQHTGAFF. DNA for the CDR3: TGTGCCAGTAGTACACGGGGACAACACACAGGAGCTTTCTTT. Full variable domain (remainder filled in from reference TRBV19 and TRBJ1-1): DGGITQSPKYLFRKEGQNVTLSCEQNLNHDAMYWYRQDPGQGLRLIYYSQIVNDFQKGDIAEGYSVSREKKESFPLTVTSAQKNPTAFYLCASSTRGQHTGAFFGQGTRLTVV.